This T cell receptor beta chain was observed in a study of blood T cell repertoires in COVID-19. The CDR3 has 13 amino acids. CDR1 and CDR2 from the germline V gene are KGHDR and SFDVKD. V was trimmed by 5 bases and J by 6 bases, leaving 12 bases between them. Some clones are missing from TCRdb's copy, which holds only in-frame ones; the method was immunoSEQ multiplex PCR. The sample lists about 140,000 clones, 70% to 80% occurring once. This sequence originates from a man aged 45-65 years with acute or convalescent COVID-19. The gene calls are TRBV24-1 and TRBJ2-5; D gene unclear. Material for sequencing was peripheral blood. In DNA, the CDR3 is TGTGCCACCAGTGGGCCGGGTTATCAGACCCAGTACTTC. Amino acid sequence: CATSGPGYQTQYF.